The source of this T cell receptor beta chain is a study of cytomegalovirus exposure and HLA in healthy donors. Germline values: CDR1 SGHRS, CDR2 YFSETQ. This CDR3 contains 15 residues. V was clipped by 0 bases and J by 5 bases; unmatched bases: 6. With 60 Vbeta and 13 Jbeta primers, the PCR was carried out. Assay: immunoSEQ multiplex PCR; the TCRdb copy retains only in-frame clones and omits some. In the table there are around 150,000 clones, 75% to 80% of which are singletons. The chain employs TRBV5-1 and TRBJ2-7, with 9 positions matching TRBD1. The specimen was PBMCs. The source of this sequence is a woman aged 50 to 65 in good health and CMV-seropositive. CDR3: CASSLDHGTGNEQYF. The CDR3 region has the DNA TGCGCCAGCAGCTTGGACCATGGGACAGGGAACGAGCAGTACTTC.